This TCR beta chain was captured in a study of identical twins. TCRdb called the 5' RACE reads again in MiXCR, with one record for every CDR3 protein. Among 200,000 to 250,000 distinct CDR3 sequences listed, about an eighth were seen once. This CDR3 comprises 16 residues. J lost 2 bases, V lost 6 bases, and 4 bases had no gene match. The receptor was derived from a woman in her late teens or twenties in good health. What was sequenced was memory (CD45RO+) T cells sorted from blood. The chain is built from TRBV12-3 or TRBV12-4 and TRBJ2-6, with 10 bases aligning to TRBD1. The chain's CDR3 is CASSLGQGAGANVLTF. The CDR3 region has the DNA TGTGCCAGCAGCCTCGGACAGGGGGCTGGGGCCAACGTCCTGACTTTC.